This T cell receptor beta chain came from a study of T cell responses to AZD1222 COVID-19 vaccine. Generated by immunoSEQ multiplex PCR, the TCRdb table keeps only in-frame clones and is missing some. Among 100,000 to 150,000 clones, roughly 90% were seen once, and the ten largest hold around 0.96%. The CDR3 sequence is 14 residues long. V gave up 9 bases and J gave up 2 bases; unmatched junction bases: 9. CDR1 is MNHEY, CDR2 SMNVEV, per germline (reference sequence). The chain recombines TRBV27 with TRBJ2-5; 7 nucleotides line up with TRBD2. Sequencing was performed on peripheral blood, taken on day 0 of AZD1222 vaccination. This sequence originates from an adult in good health. The DNA for the CDR3 is TGTGCCAGTGCCTTGGGGAGGGCTCAAGAGACCCAGTACTTC. Its protein product is CASALGRAQETQYF.